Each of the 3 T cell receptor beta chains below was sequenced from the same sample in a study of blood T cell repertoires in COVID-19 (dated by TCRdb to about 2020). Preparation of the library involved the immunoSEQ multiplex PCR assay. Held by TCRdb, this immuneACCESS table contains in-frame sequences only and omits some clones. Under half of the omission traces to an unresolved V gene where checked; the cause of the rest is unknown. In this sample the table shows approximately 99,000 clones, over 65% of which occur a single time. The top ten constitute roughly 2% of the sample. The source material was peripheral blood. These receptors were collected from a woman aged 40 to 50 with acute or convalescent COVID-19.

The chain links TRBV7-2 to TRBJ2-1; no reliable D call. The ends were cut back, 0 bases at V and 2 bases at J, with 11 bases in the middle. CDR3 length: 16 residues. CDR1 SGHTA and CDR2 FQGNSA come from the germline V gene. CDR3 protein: CASSLAAALPYNEQFF. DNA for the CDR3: TGTGCCAGCAGCTTAGCTGCGGCACTGCCCTACAATGAGCAGTTCTTC. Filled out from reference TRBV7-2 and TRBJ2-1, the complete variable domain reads GAGVSQSPSNKVTEKGKDVELRCDPISGHTALYWYRQSLGQGLEFLIYFQGNSAPDKSGLPSDRFSAERTGGSVSTLTIQRTQQEDSAVYLCASSLAAALPYNEQFFGPGTRLTVL.

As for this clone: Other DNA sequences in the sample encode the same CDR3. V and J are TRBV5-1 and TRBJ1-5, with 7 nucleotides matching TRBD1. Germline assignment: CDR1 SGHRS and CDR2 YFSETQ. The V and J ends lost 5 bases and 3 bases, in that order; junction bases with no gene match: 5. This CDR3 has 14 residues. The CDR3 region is CASSPEGANQPQHF. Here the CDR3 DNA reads TGCGCCAGCAGTCCCGAGGGGGCCAATCAGCCCCAGCATTTT.

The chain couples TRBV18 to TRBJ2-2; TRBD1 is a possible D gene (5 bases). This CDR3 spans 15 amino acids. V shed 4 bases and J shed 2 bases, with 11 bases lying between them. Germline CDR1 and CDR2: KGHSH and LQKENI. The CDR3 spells CASSQTTANTGELFF. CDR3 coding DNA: TGTGCCAGCTCACAGACGACAGCCAACACCGGGGAGCTGTTTTTT.